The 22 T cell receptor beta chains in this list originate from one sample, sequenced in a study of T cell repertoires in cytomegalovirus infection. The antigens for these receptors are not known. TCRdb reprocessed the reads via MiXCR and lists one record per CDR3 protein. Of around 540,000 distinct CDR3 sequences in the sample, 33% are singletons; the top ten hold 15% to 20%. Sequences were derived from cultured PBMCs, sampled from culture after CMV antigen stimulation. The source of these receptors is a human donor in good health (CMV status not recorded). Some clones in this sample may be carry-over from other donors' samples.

The CDR3: CASSEKSLPSGPDTQYF. The CDR3 DNA sequence: TGTGCCAGCAGTGAAAAGAGTCTTCCCAGCGGACCCGATACGCAGTATTTT. The chain employs TRBV2 and TRBJ2-3, with D perhaps matching TRBD2 (5 bases). Germline loops: CDR1 SNHLY, CDR2 FYNNEI. This CDR3 region has 17 residues. The V gene lost 2 bases and the J gene lost 6 bases, with 21 bases spanning the gap.

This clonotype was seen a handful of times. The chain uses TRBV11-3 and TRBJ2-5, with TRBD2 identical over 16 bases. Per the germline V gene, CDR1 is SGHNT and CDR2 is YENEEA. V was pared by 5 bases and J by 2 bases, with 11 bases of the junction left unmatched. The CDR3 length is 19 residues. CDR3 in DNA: TGTGCCAGCAGCCACGGACGGGGACTAGCGGGAGGGGTGCAAGAGACCCAGTACTTC. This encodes CASSHGRGLAGGVQETQYF. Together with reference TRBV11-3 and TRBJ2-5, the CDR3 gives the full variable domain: EAGVVQSPRYKIIEKKQPVAFWCNPISGHNTLYWYLQNLGQGPELLIRYENEEAVDDSQLPKDRFSAERLKGVDSTLKIQPAELGDSAVYLCASSHGRGLAGGVQETQYFGPGTRLLVL.

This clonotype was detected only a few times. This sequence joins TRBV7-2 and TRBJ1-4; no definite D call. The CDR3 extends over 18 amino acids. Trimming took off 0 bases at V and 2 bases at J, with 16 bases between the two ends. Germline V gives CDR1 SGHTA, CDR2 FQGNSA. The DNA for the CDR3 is TGTGCCAGCAGCTTAGCGTACCCTAACCGGTACACTAATGAAAAACTGTTTTTT. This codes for CASSLAYPNRYTNEKLFF.

The CDR3 spells CASSAWARTDTQYF. CDR3 nucleotides: TGTGCCAGCAGTGCGTGGGCTCGCACAGATACGCAGTATTTT. The chain is built from TRBV25-1 and TRBJ2-3; D is undetermined. This CDR3 spans 14 amino acids. Trimming removed 4 bases from V and 1 base from J, with 9 bases in between. The germline V gene has CDR1 MGHDK and CDR2 SYGVNS.

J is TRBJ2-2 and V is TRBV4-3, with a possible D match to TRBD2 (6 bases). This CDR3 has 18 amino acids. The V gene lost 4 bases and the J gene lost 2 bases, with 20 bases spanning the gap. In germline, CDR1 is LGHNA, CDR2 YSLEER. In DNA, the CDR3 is TGCGCCAGCAGCCCCGAAACCGGGACTCTATCCAACACCGGGGAGCTGTTTTTT. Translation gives CASSPETGTLSNTGELFF.

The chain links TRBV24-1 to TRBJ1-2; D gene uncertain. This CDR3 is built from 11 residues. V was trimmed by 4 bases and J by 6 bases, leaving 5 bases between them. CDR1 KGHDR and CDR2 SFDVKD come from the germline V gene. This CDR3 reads CATSDIDGYTF. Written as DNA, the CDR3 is TGTGCCACCAGTGACATCGATGGCTACACCTTC.

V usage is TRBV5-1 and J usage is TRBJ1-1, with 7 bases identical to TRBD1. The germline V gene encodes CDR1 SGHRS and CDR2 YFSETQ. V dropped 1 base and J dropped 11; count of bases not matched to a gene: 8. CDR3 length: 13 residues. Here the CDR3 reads CASSLRGGGDAFF. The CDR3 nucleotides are TGCGCCAGCAGCTTGAGAGGGGGCGGGGATGCTTTCTTT.

CDR3 region: CAISGDLNEKLFF. Here the CDR3 DNA reads TGTGCCATCAGTGGGGACCTTAATGAAAAACTGTTTTTT. This sequence joins TRBV10-3 and TRBJ1-4, with D perhaps matching TRBD1 (5 bases). Germline values: CDR1 ENHRY, CDR2 SYGVKD. V gave up 4 bases and J gave up 4 bases, with 7 bases separating them. The length of the CDR3 is 13 residues.

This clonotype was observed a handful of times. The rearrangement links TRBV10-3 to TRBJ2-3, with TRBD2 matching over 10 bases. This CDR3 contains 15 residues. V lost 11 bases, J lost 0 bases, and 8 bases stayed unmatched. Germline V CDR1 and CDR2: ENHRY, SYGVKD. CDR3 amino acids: CALRTSGLSTDTQYF. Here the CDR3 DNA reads TGTGCCCTACGGACTAGCGGATTAAGCACAGATACGCAGTATTTT.

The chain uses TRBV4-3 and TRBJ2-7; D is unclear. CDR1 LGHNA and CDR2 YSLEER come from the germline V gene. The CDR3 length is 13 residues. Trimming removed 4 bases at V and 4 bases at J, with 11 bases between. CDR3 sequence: CASSRFLGYEQYF. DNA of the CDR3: TGCGCCAGCAGCCGGTTTTTGGGGTACGAGCAGTACTTC.

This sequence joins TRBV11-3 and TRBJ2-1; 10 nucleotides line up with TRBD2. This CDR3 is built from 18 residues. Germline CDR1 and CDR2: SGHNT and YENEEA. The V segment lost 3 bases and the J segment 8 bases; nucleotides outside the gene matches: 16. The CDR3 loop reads CASSFPPLHSGRSDEQFF. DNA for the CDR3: TGTGCCAGCAGCTTCCCCCCCCTACATAGCGGGAGGTCGGATGAGCAGTTCTTC. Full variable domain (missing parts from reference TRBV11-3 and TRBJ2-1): EAGVVQSPRYKIIEKKQPVAFWCNPISGHNTLYWYLQNLGQGPELLIRYENEEAVDDSQLPKDRFSAERLKGVDSTLKIQPAELGDSAVYLCASSFPPLHSGRSDEQFFGPGTRLTVL.

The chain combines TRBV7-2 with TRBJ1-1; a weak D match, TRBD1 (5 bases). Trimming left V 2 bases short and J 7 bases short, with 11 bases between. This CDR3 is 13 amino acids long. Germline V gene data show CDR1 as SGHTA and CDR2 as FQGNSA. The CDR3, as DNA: TGTGCCAGCAGCTTACGCCGGGACTTTGAAGCTTTCTTT. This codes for CASSLRRDFEAFF. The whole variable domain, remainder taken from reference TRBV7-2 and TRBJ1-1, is GAGVSQSPSNKVTEKGKDVELRCDPISGHTALYWYRQSLGQGLEFLIYFQGNSAPDKSGLPSDRFSAERTGGSVSTLTIQRTQQEDSAVYLCASSLRRDFEAFFGQGTRLTVV.

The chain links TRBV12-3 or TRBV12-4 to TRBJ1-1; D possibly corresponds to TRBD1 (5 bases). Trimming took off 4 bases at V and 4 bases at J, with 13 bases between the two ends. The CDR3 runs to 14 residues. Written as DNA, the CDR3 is TGTGCCAGCAGTTATGGCGCCGGGGGCACTGAAGCTTTCTTT. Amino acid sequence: CASSYGAGGTEAFF.

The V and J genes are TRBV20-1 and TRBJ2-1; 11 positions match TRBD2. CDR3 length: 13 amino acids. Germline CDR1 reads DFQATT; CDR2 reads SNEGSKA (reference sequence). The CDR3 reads CTGTSGNYNEQFF. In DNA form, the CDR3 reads TGCACGGGGACTAGCGGTAACTACAATGAGCAGTTCTTC.

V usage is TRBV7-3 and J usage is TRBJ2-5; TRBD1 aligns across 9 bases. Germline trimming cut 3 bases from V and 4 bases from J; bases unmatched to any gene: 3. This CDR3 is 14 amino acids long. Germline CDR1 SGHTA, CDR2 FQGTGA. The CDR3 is CASSLTGGSETQYF. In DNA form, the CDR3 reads TGTGCCAGCAGCTTGACAGGGGGTTCAGAGACCCAGTACTTC.

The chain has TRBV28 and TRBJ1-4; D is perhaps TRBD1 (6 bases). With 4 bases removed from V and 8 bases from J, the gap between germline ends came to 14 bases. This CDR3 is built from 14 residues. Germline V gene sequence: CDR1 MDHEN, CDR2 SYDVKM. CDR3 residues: CASSSGTLDEKLFF. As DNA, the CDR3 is TGTGCCAGCAGTTCCGGGACACTTGACGAAAAACTGTTTTTT.

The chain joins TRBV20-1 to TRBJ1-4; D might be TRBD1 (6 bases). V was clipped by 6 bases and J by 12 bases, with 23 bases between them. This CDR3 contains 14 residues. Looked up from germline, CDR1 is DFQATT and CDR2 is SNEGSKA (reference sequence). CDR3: CSAPRGTPRHQLFF. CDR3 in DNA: TGCAGTGCCCCTAGGGGGACACCTAGACATCAACTGTTTTTT.

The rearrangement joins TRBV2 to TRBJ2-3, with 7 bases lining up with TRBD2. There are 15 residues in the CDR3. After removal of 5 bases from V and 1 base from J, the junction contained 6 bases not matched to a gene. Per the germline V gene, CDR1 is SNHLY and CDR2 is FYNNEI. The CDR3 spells CASSRGTTGTDTQYF. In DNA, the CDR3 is TGTGCCAGCAGTCGCGGGACTACAGGCACAGATACGCAGTATTTT.

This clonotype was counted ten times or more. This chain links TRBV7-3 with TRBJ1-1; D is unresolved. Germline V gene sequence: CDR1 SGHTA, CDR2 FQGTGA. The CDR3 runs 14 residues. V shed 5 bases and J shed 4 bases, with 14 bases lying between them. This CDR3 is CASSPSPQATEAFF. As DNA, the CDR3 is TGTGCCAGCAGCCCCTCCCCACAAGCCACTGAAGCTTTCTTT.

The CDR3 sequence is CASSYFDPGLSSYNEQFF. CDR3 sequence (DNA): TGTGCCAGCAGTTACTTTGACCCGGGACTCAGCTCCTACAATGAGCAGTTCTTC. The V gene is TRBV6-2 or TRBV6-3, the J gene TRBJ2-1, with D tentatively TRBD2 (6 bases). CDR3 length equals 18 residues. Trimming removed 1 base at V and 0 bases at J, with 16 bases between. Germline V lookup: CDR1 MNHEY, CDR2 SVGEGT.

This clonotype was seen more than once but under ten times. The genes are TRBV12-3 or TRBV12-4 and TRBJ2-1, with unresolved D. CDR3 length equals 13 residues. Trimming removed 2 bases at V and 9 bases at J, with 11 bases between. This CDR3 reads CASSLLLQGEQFF. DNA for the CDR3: TGTGCCAGCAGTTTATTGCTACAAGGTGAGCAGTTCTTC.

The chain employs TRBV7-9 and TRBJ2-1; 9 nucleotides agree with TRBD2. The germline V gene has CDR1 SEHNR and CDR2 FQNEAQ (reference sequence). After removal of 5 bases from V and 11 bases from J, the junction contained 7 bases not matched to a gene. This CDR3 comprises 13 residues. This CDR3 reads CASSRGSGRKQFF. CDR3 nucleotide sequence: TGTGCCAGCAGCCGCGGTAGCGGGAGAAAGCAGTTCTTC. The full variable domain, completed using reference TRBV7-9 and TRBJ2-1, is DTGVSQNPRHKITKRGQNVTFRCDPISEHNRLYWYRQTLGQGPEFLTYFQNEAQLEKSRLLSDRFSAERPKGSFSTLEIQRTEQGDSAMYLCASSRGSGRKQFFGPGTRLTVL.